The 23 T cell receptor beta chains given below trace back to one sample, sequenced in a study of Ad26.COV2.S vaccination and SARS-CoV-2 variants. Clones were read by immunoSEQ multiplex PCR, and TCRdb kept only the in-frame ones, dropping some. Among about 350,000 clones listed, around 83% were seen once. Treatment denoted: 19 received Ad26.COV2.S at low or high dose, single or two shots; 5 received placebo; per-sample allocation not given. Sampling took place 63 days after the first vaccine or placebo injection. The sample consisted of peripheral blood, taken in a trial of Ad26.COV2.S vaccine versus placebo. These receptors all stem from a person aged 18-65 years who received the Ad26.COV2.S COVID-19 vaccine or a placebo.

This chain uses TRBV2 with TRBJ2-7, with TRBD1 identical over 10 bases. CDR3 length equals 14 residues. V lost 4 bases, J lost 3 bases, and 3 bases stayed unmatched. Germline loops: CDR1 SNHLY, CDR2 FYNNEI. CDR3 nucleotides: TGTGCCAGCAGTGGACAGGGGGCCCACTACGAGCAGTACTTC. It is translated as CASSGQGAHYEQYF.

The gene calls are TRBV7-2 and TRBJ1-6; possible D gene TRBD1, 5 bases. Per germline, CDR1 SGHTA and CDR2 FQGNSA. Trimming shortened V by 4 bases and J by 8 bases, and 12 bases separated the two germline ends. CDR3 length: 14 residues. The DNA for the CDR3 is TGTGCCAGCAGCTCCGGGGTAGGGGATTCACCCCTCCACTTT. Encoded protein: CASSSGVGDSPLHF.

The genes are TRBV5-6 and TRBJ2-1; 12 bases fit TRBD2. There are 15 residues in the CDR3. J gave up 6 bases and V 7 bases, and 8 bases lay outside the gene matches. Germline assignment: CDR1 SGHDT and CDR2 YYEEEE. The CDR3: CASGKTSGGINEQFF. Written as DNA, the CDR3 is TGTGCCAGCGGCAAAACTAGCGGGGGGATCAATGAGCAGTTCTTC. Full variable domain (rest looked up from reference TRBV5-6 and TRBJ2-1): DAGVTQSPTHLIKTRGQQVTLRCSPKSGHDTVSWYQQALGQGPQFIFQYYEEEERQRGNFPDRFSGHQFPNYSSELNVNALLLGDSALYLCASGKTSGGINEQFFGPGTRLTVL.

This chain connects TRBV2 to TRBJ2-7; 9 nucleotides line up with TRBD1. The CDR3 is made up of 14 amino acids. The germline CDR1 and CDR2 sequences are SNHLY and FYNNEI. V shed 5 bases, J shed 5 bases, and the junction held 7 bases outside the gene matches. The CDR3 loop reads CASSKDRGLDEQYF. In nucleotides, the CDR3 is TGTGCCAGCAGTAAGGACAGGGGTCTCGACGAGCAGTACTTC.

The chain couples TRBV15 to TRBJ2-3; D is undetermined. The V gene lost 0 bases and the J gene lost 2 bases, with 9 bases spanning the gap. Germline V gives CDR1 LNHNV, CDR2 YYDKDF (reference sequence). This CDR3 contains 15 residues. The CDR3 sequence: CATSRDRQITDTQYF. The CDR3 nucleotides read TGTGCCACCAGCAGAGATAGGCAGATCACAGATACGCAGTATTTT.

The chain employs TRBV14 and TRBJ1-1, with 7 bases identical to TRBD1. The V segment lost 4 bases and the J segment 0 bases; nucleotides outside the gene matches: 8. Looked up from germline, CDR1 is SGHDN and CDR2 is FVKESK. The CDR3 spans 16 residues. The CDR3 DNA sequence: TGTGCCAGCAGCCCCTATACAGGGGAGGTGAACACTGAAGCTTTCTTT. Its protein product is CASSPYTGEVNTEAFF.

The chain is built from TRBV6-5 and TRBJ2-3, with a possible D match to TRBD1 (6 bases). V was clipped by 4 bases and J by 4 bases, with 9 bases between them. CDR1 MNHEY and CDR2 SVGAGI come from the germline V gene. The CDR3 spans 13 residues. CDR3 DNA: TGTGCCAGCAGTTCACAGGGTCCAGATACGCAGTATTTT. This translates into CASSSQGPDTQYF.

The chain links TRBV13 to TRBJ1-2; D remains unclear. The CDR3 is 13 residues long. CDR1 and CDR2 from the germline V gene are PRHDT and FYEKMQ (reference sequence). Deletions cut 1 base from V and 2 bases from J, with 5 bases between. Written as DNA, the CDR3 is TGTGCCAGCAGCTTAGAAGGGAACTATGGCTACACCTTC. Amino acids: CASSLEGNYGYTF.

V and J are TRBV2 and TRBJ1-5, with 7 nucleotides matching TRBD1. Losses at the gene ends were 8 bases for V and 2 bases for J; bases not matched to a gene: 6. The CDR3 contains 14 residues. Germline values: CDR1 SNHLY, CDR2 FYNNEI. CDR3 nucleotides: TGTGCCAGCGGTTTCGGACAGGGCAATCAGCCCCAGCATTTT. This sequence encodes CASGFGQGNQPQHF.

The chain joins TRBV6-5 to TRBJ2-5, with D unclear. V was trimmed by 7 bases and J by 8 bases, leaving 14 bases between them. The germline V gene has CDR1 MNHEY and CDR2 SVGAGI. This CDR3 spans 12 amino acids. The CDR3 sequence is CASTFGVRTQYF. In DNA, the CDR3 is TGTGCCAGCACCTTTGGCGTGCGCACCCAGTACTTC.

This clone was found once. The chain employs TRBV13 and TRBJ1-3; 8 bases align to TRBD1. Germline V lookup: CDR1 PRHDT, CDR2 FYEKMQ (reference sequence). CDR3 length equals 18 residues. V was pared by 4 bases and J by 0 bases, with 11 bases of the junction left unmatched. This CDR3 reads CASSSARTGPYSGNTIYF. The CDR3 nucleotides are TGTGCCAGCAGCTCAGCCAGGACAGGGCCCTACTCTGGAAACACCATATATTTT. Together with reference TRBV13 and TRBJ1-3, the CDR3 gives the full variable domain: AAGVIQSPRHLIKEKRETATLKCYPIPRHDTVYWYQQGPGQDPQFLISFYEKMQSDKGSIPDRFSAQQFSDYHSELNMSSLELGDSALYFCASSSARTGPYSGNTIYFGEGSWLTVV.

The chain is built from TRBV6-2 or TRBV6-3 and TRBJ2-2; 11 bases match TRBD1. Trimming at V came to 5 bases and at J to 7 bases, leaving 9 bases not matched to a gene. The germline V gene has CDR1 MNHEY and CDR2 SVGEGT. The CDR3 has 16 amino acids. CDR3 loop: CASSRPGQGAFGELFF. The CDR3 bases are TGTGCCAGCAGTCGACCCGGACAGGGGGCATTCGGGGAGCTGTTTTTT.

J is TRBJ2-7 and V is TRBV6-5, with a weak D call TRBD2 (6 bases). The CDR3 spans 14 residues. Trimming took 2 bases from V and 5 from J, leaving 13 bases between them. CDR1 and CDR2 from the germline V gene are MNHEY and SVGAGI. The CDR3 bases are TGTGCCAGCAGTTACCTTTGGACTACCGACGAGCAGTACTTC. It specifies CASSYLWTTDEQYF.

The chain has TRBV7-9 and TRBJ2-6; D unclear. CDR3 length: 15 amino acids. Germline CDR1 reads SEHNR; CDR2 reads FQNEAQ (reference sequence). Deletions cut 1 base from V and 0 bases from J, with 4 bases between. The CDR3 loop is CASSLESSGANVLTF. CDR3 bases: TGTGCCAGCAGCTTAGAGAGCTCTGGGGCCAACGTCCTGACTTTC.

This rearrangement joins TRBV2 to TRBJ1-5; a possible D gene is TRBD1 (5 bases). The germline V and J ends were trimmed by 6 bases and 5 bases, with 17 bases remaining between them. Germline assignment: CDR1 SNHLY and CDR2 FYNNEI. This CDR3 contains 15 residues. DNA of the CDR3: TGTGCCAGCAGGGGGGTCGGGAAAGGGGATCAGCCCCAGCATTTT. Protein product: CASRGVGKGDQPQHF. Full variable domain (missing parts from reference TRBV2 and TRBJ1-5): EPEVTQTPSHQVTQMGQEVILRCVPISNHLYFYWYRQILGQKVEFLVSFYNNEISEKSEIFDDQFSVERPDGSNFTLKIRSTKLEDSAMYFCASRGVGKGDQPQHFGDGTRLSIL.

This chain joins TRBV5-6 and TRBJ2-7; D may match TRBD1 or TRBD2 (5 bases each). From germline, CDR1 is SGHDT and CDR2 YYEEEE. The V end lost 4 bases, the J end lost 5 bases, and 13 bases lay between the germline ends. The CDR3 totals 13 residues. As DNA, the CDR3 is TGTGCCAGCAGCACGGGGTGGGGGAACGAGCAGTACTTC. It codes for CASSTGWGNEQYF.

The chain has TRBV30 and TRBJ1-6; possible D gene TRBD1, 5 bases. Germline loops: CDR1 GTSNPN, CDR2 SVGIG (reference sequence). The CDR3 covers 17 residues. Between the trimmed V and J ends, which lost 3 bases and 4 bases, there was a span of 19 bases. CDR3: CAWSSRGRGYYNSPLHF. In DNA, the CDR3 is TGTGCCTGGAGCTCCCGGGGGAGGGGTTATTATAATTCACCCCTCCACTTT.

The chain carries TRBV6-2 or TRBV6-3 and TRBJ2-5; a possible D gene is TRBD2 (7 bases). Germline V gene sequence: CDR1 MNHEY, CDR2 SVGEGT. The CDR3 length is 16 residues. V gave up 6 bases and J gave up 1 base, with 18 bases separating them. In DNA form, the CDR3 reads TGTGCCAGCAGCCAGCCAGGGGAGGGTATCCAAGAGACCCAGTACTTC. Protein sequence: CASSQPGEGIQETQYF.

V and J are TRBV19 and TRBJ2-1; the D gene is possibly TRBD1 (7 bases). Germline V lookup: CDR1 LNHDA, CDR2 SQIVND (reference sequence). The CDR3 has 15 amino acids. V was trimmed by 3 bases and J by 2 bases, leaving 11 bases between them. The CDR3 is CASSIGGQTYNEQFF. In DNA form, the CDR3 reads TGTGCCAGTAGTATCGGGGGACAGACCTACAATGAGCAGTTCTTC.

CDR3 in amino acids: CASSSGQNYEQYF. The CDR3 DNA follows: TGTGCCAGCAGTTCGGGGCAGAACTACGAGCAGTACTTC. J is TRBJ2-7 and V is TRBV28; D is possibly TRBD1 or TRBD2 (5 bases each). V lost 4 bases and J 3 bases, leaving 10 bases between the germline ends. Germline V CDR1 and CDR2: MDHEN, SYDVKM. CDR3 length: 13 residues.

This chain joins TRBV29-1 and TRBJ2-5; maybe TRBD1 (6 bases). CDR3 length: 12 amino acids. The ends were cut back, 7 bases at V and 6 bases at J, with 15 bases in the middle. Germline lookup yields CDR1 SQVTM and CDR2 ANQGSEA. In nucleotides, the CDR3 is TGCAGCGGAGGGGGTTTTGGACAGACCCAGTACTTC. Protein: CSGGGFGQTQYF. The complete variable domain, with remaining parts taken from reference TRBV29-1 and TRBJ2-5, reads SAVISQKPSRDICQRGTSLTIQCQVDSQVTMMFWYRQQPGQSLTLIATANQGSEATYESGFVIDKFPISRPNLTFSTLTVSNMSPEDSSIYLCSGGGFGQTQYFGPGTRLLVL.

The rearrangement uses TRBV24-1 and TRBJ2-3; 14 bases line up with TRBD2. Germline V lookup: CDR1 KGHDR, CDR2 SFDVKD. This CDR3 region has 17 residues. V shed 4 bases, J shed 6 bases, and the junction held 8 bases outside the gene matches. The CDR3 here is CATSDPTSGGAWDTQYF. In DNA form, the CDR3 reads TGTGCCACCAGTGACCCGACTAGCGGGGGGGCCTGGGATACGCAGTATTTT.

J is TRBJ1-5 and V is TRBV6-1; D remains unclear. Germline CDR1 reads MNHNS; CDR2 reads SASEGT. V lost 3 bases and J lost 7, with 13 bases in between. The CDR3 totals 14 residues. CDR3 DNA: TGTGCCAGCAGTGACCCCTCCGCTCGACAGCCCCAGCATTTT. It yields the protein CASSDPSARQPQHF.